The subject of this entry is one TCR beta chain. Its recognized antigen is unknown. No much larger clone exists at a distance of one base, and base qualities are not known. Using the deep immunoSEQ assay, multiplex PCR amplified TCR CDR3 regions from genomic DNA. Extracted genomic DNA from each cell subset was spread evenly across all wells of several immunoSEQ 96-well plates, with each plate serving as a replicate. For sorted subsets, around 0.2 ug of genomic DNA, equivalent to roughly 30,000 T cell genomes, went into each replicate PCR. The purified libraries were quantified using a Qubit 3.0 fluorometer, sized with a Bioanalyzer 2100, and then quantified again using the KAPA Library Quantification kit. Every immunoSEQ 96-well plate was sequenced on a separate single-read 150-cycle Illumina NextSeq 550 flow cell. In the authors' own workflow: Because the immunoSEQ output held only junctional sequences and lacked quality scores, the filtering could not match the filtering applied to full-length reads. Sequences were annotated with PyIR, a Python wrapper for IgBLAST v1.9, and V/J genes and CDR3 were assigned using IMGT germline references. Any read was removed if the V/J assignment was weak (E-value above 1e-6), the CDR3 was missing, or the read contained stop codons, out-of-frame junctions, or ambiguous translated residues. V3J clonotypes were defined as sequences sharing the same inferred V gene, J gene, and CDR3 amino acid sequence. Percentage overlap between repertoires was computed as shared unique clonotypes divided by the size of the smaller repertoire. RTK rarefaction, the Chao1 estimator, and Recon v2.1 estimates of unobserved clonotypes were used to assess repertoire richness. For all TCRbeta clonotypes obtained by the gDNA method from a few donors, generation probabilities were computed with OLGA. Imported from immuneACCESS, the table was reduced by TCRdb to in-frame sequences with V and J called. These copies leave out some clones; in studies compared against another copy, an unresolved V gene accounts for under half, and the cause of the remainder is not known. Clonal size and the V and J genes are those of that table, whereas D and trimming came from the DNA. The sample records just over 2,000,000 clones, 85% to 95% of which are singletons. In total, the top ten clones hold approximately 0.13% of the sample.

After removal of 5 bases from V and 2 bases from J, the junction retains 8 bases not matched to a gene. Looking up the germline V gene (reference sequence) yields CDR1 LNHDA and CDR2 SQIVND. The CDR3 runs 15 residues from the cysteine to the phenylalanine. The read is trimmed to its CDR3 DNA, 45 bases read in frame from base 1. This sample is drawn from a study of shared clonotypes between healthy human individuals (dated by TCRdb to 2019 to 2021). Turning to the overall study: Three men and a couple of women, aged 18 to 49 years, made up the cohort. Blood TCR repertoires of a handful of healthy adults were deeply sequenced to estimate repertoire size and the extent of clonotype sharing between individuals. Per donor, three plates each were used for CD4 naive and CD4 memory, two for CD8 naive, and one for CD8 memory. Different laboratories and diverse techniques were used to prepare libraries and sequence TCR repertoires, to increase sequencing depth and limit assay-specific biases. Leukapheresis yielded between about 0.94 and 9.5 billion PBMCs per donor.

What the research found in general, with its limitations: Compared with non-shared clonotypes, the clonotypes found in all four sorted-subset donors had higher generation probabilities. Sharing across several donors was observed for roughly 5.4% of naive CD4, about 4% of naive CD8, about 2.5% of memory CD4, and roughly 0.43% of memory CD8 clonotypes. Rarefaction of sorted-subset datasets indicated incomplete sequencing despite the large sequencing depth. Pairwise subsampling indicated that sequencing depth was expected to affect the degree of clonotype sharing among donors. Estimated clonotype richness was generally larger for naive than for memory subsets. Because the study included a small number of donors, the genetic and exposure-history diversity represented was limited. Sampling was limited to blood, and TCR repertoires in tissue likely differ from TCR repertoires in blood.

The donors were healthy, HIV-negative adults who had no recently reported acute infections or vaccinations. Every donor was a Caucasian adult residing in Nashville, Tennessee, USA. CD4+ T cells were enriched by magnetic negative selection, after which naive cells were positively selected on CD45RA and the negative fraction was taken as the memory subset. After blood collection by leukapheresis, PBMCs were isolated using Ficoll-Histopaque density gradient centrifugation and then cryopreserved in the vapor phase of liquid nitrogen. Analytical flow cytometry was used to check the purity and quantity of every magnetically sorted T cell population. Genomic DNA was isolated from every sorted fraction and measured by UV absorbance on a Nanodrop 2000c.

The clonotype comes from a man aged 18 to 30 in good health. The rearranged chain carries TRBV19 and TRBJ1-2, with TRBD1 matching 7 junction bases. Sequencing was carried out using naive CD4+ T cells sorted from blood. Explained via the paper, the cell subset or site label denotes: CD45RA+ positively selected. The CDR3 region: CASSAYTTGNYGYTF. The bases read TGTGCCAGTAGTGCCTACACGACAGGGAACTATGGCTACACCTTC.